The clone carrying this TCR beta chain was observed a handful of times. It was with 60 Vbeta and 13 Jbeta primers that the PCR ran. Libraries were prepared by immunoSEQ multiplex PCR; TCRdb keeps only in-frame clonotypes and omits some of them. The repertoire consists of some 140,000 clones, with 73% occurring once and the leading ten covering about 1.2%. The data were taken from a study of cytomegalovirus exposure and HLA in healthy donors. Across the study: Around 78 million unique TCR sequences came from HLA-typed donors in an early release.

Germline V gene sequence: CDR1 SGHTA, CDR2 FQGTGA. The ends were cut back, 3 bases at V and 0 bases at J, with 4 bases in the middle. The CDR3 is 13 residues long. This chain connects TRBV7-3 to TRBJ2-3; D remains ambiguous. The source material was PBMCs. The receptor was isolated from a woman aged 40 to 50 in good health and CMV-seronegative. CDR3 region: CASSFGSTDTQYF. CDR3 sequence (DNA): TGTGCCAGCAGCTTCGGGAGCACAGATACGCAGTATTTT.